A single sample gave rise to the 28 T cell receptor beta chains below, sequenced in a study of T-cell reconstitution after alpha-beta-depleted transplantation in children. Unique molecular identifiers were incorporated into the prepared TCRbeta library. TCRdb processed the PCR reads anew with MiXCR; each CDR3 protein has one entry. The sample carries under 450,000 distinct CDR3 sequences, 15% to 20% recorded once. This material consisted of PBMCs, mostly from graft donor cells, taken 360 days after TCRalphabeta/CD19-depleted stem cell transplant. All receptors come from a boy under two years old who had a stem cell transplant for Wiskott-Aldrich syndrome, so the T cells may come from the graft donor.

This chain uses TRBV10-3 with TRBJ2-7; D possibly corresponds to TRBD1 (6 bases). Per germline, CDR1 ENHRY and CDR2 SYGVKD. Trimming shortened V by 3 bases and J by 5 bases, and 17 bases separated the two germline ends. The CDR3 loop spans 15 amino acids. As DNA, the CDR3 is TGTGCCATCAGTGATCAGGCACAGGGCGAGAACGAGCAGTACTTC. Its protein is CAISDQAQGENEQYF.

This clonotype has only a few counts. V usage is TRBV5-1 and J usage is TRBJ2-1; tentatively, D is TRBD1 or TRBD2 (5 bases each). V was cut by 1 base and J by 0 bases, with 14 bases left in between. In germline, CDR1 is SGHRS, CDR2 YFSETQ. The CDR3 totals 17 residues. The CDR3 DNA is TGCGCCAGCAGCTTGTGGGACCTTCGATCCTCCTACAATGAGCAGTTCTTC. The encoded protein is CASSLWDLRSSYNEQFF.

This clonotype came up many times. The CDR3 spells CASRSSGTGSYEQYF. The DNA of the CDR3 is TGTGCCAGCAGAAGCTCTGGGACAGGGTCCTACGAGCAGTACTTC. The chain carries TRBV6-2 or TRBV6-3 and TRBJ2-7, with 9 bases identical to TRBD1. The CDR3 contains 15 residues. From germline, CDR1 is MNHEY and CDR2 SVGEGT. V lost 6 bases and J lost 1; bases outside the gene matches: 7.

The V gene is TRBV10-3, the J gene TRBJ2-1; D gene unclear. CDR3 length: 14 amino acids. From germline, CDR1 is ENHRY and CDR2 SYGVKD. The V gene lost 5 bases and the J gene lost 10 bases, with 18 bases spanning the gap. The CDR3 DNA reads TGTGCCATCAGTACTTTCCCCGTGCCTCAAGAGCAGTTCTTC. It translates to CAISTFPVPQEQFF.

This clonotype was found a few times. The genes are TRBV6-5 and TRBJ2-1; D is uncertain. V was pared by 2 bases and J by 8 bases, with 10 bases between. Germline V gene lookup returns CDR1 MNHEY and CDR2 SVGAGI. The CDR3 spans 13 residues. The CDR3 DNA follows: TGTGCCAGCAGTTACGGGGTTTTGGATGAGCAGTTCTTC. This translates into CASSYGVLDEQFF.

This clonotype has just a few counts. The gene calls are TRBV24-1 and TRBJ2-3; D is perhaps TRBD2 (6 bases). V gave up 6 bases and J gave up 2 bases, with 14 bases separating them. Germline CDR1 and CDR2: KGHDR and SFDVKD. The CDR3 loop spans 15 amino acids. CDR3 nucleotides: TGTGCCACCAGTCCTTATGGCGGGGTCACAGATACGCAGTATTTT. The encoded protein is CATSPYGGVTDTQYF.

On this clonotype itself: A read error may explain this, as a much larger clone is one base away. The chain joins TRBV12-3 or TRBV12-4 to TRBJ2-1; no reliable D call. V lost 4 bases, J lost 10 bases, and 17 bases lay in between. The CDR3 length is 14 residues. This CDR3 reads CASSSAADRYEQFF. In nucleotides, the CDR3 is TGTGCCAGCAGTTCTGCGGCCGACCGATACGAGCAGTTCTTC.

The chain uses TRBV5-4 and TRBJ2-6; D is possibly TRBD1 or TRBD2 (5 bases each). Germline values: CDR1 SGHNT, CDR2 YYREEE (reference sequence). The CDR3 sequence is 18 residues long. Trimming removed 4 bases at V and 0 bases at J, with 17 bases between. The CDR3 coding sequence is TGTGCCAGCAGCAGACCGGGACGGTTTGTCTCTGGGGCCAACGTCCTGACTTTC. Translated: CASSRPGRFVSGANVLTF.

The J gene is TRBJ1-3, the V gene TRBV5-6; D unresolved. V was clipped by 1 base and J by 9 bases, with 23 bases between them. Germline loops: CDR1 SGHDT, CDR2 YYEEEE. The CDR3 is made up of 17 amino acids. For the CDR3, the DNA is TGTGCCAGCAGCTTGTTAGCTTTTGCGTCGAAAGGGAGCACCATATATTTT. Protein product: CASSLLAFASKGSTIYF.

This chain connects TRBV5-1 to TRBJ2-1, with 11 bases identical to TRBD2. CDR3 length: 15 amino acids. Trimming removed 1 base from V and 4 bases from J; junction bases left unmatched: 1. Germline V gene data show CDR1 as SGHRS and CDR2 as YFSETQ. As DNA, the CDR3 is TGCGCCAGCAGCTTGTCTAGCGGGGGGTACAATGAGCAGTTCTTC. Its translation is CASSLSSGGYNEQFF.

CDR3 coding DNA: TGTGCCAGCAGCACTCGAGGGCGTTCGGAAAAACTGTTTTTT. Its protein is CASSTRGRSEKLFF. The chain joins TRBV21-1 to TRBJ1-4. TRBV21-1 is a documented pseudogene. The CDR3 is made up of 14 amino acids.

This clonotype was counted only a few times. The V call is TRBV6-5, the J call TRBJ2-1, with 8 bases aligning to TRBD2. With 0 bases clipped from V and 9 bases from J, the junction kept 10 bases outside the gene matches. The CDR3 spans 16 residues. Per the germline V gene, CDR1 is MNHEY and CDR2 is SVGAGI. CDR3 protein: CASSYSGTRTWGEQFF. In DNA, the CDR3 is TGTGCCAGCAGTTACTCCGGGACTAGGACCTGGGGTGAGCAGTTCTTC.

The rearrangement links TRBV20-1 to TRBJ1-5; 7 bases match TRBD1. CDR1 is DFQATT and CDR2 is SNEGSKA in the germline V gene (reference sequence). V was clipped by 0 bases and J by 4 bases; unmatched bases: 18. This CDR3 contains 19 residues. The CDR3 sequence: CSARDWGRQGSLGNQPQHF. The CDR3 DNA is TGCAGTGCTAGAGATTGGGGAAGACAGGGAAGTCTGGGGAATCAGCCCCAGCATTTT.

The genes are TRBV20-1 and TRBJ2-5, with TRBD2 matching 14 bases. Germline CDR1 is DFQATT and CDR2 is SNEGSKA (reference sequence). The CDR3 loop spans 16 amino acids. Unmatched junction bases numbered 6, after V lost 1 base and J lost 5 bases. The CDR3 nucleotides read TGCAGTGCTAGAGTGGGGACTAGCGGGAGACGCGAGACCCAGTACTTC. It codes for CSARVGTSGRRETQYF.

The CDR3 DNA sequence: TGTGCCACCGAGGGGTCTATCCTGCAAGAGACCCAGTACTTC. Protein sequence: CATEGSILQETQYF. V gene TRBV27 combines with J gene TRBJ2-5; either TRBD1 or TRBD2 may supply D (5 bases each). There are 14 residues in the CDR3. Germline lookup yields CDR1 MNHEY and CDR2 SMNVEV (reference sequence). V shed 10 bases and J shed 2 bases, with 17 bases lying between them.

On this clonotype itself: One junction end disagrees with the germline gene, perhaps due to a read error. The chain couples TRBV4-1 to TRBJ2-1, with TRBD2 matching over 7 bases. Germline V gene lookup returns CDR1 MGHRA and CDR2 YSYEKL. CDR3 size: 16 residues. CDR3 DNA sequence: TGCGCCAGCAGCTCCGGGAGCGGGATCGCCTACAAAGTGCAGTTATTC. It encodes CASSSGSGIAYKVQLF.

A few counts support this clonotype. This chain connects TRBV5-1 to TRBJ2-1, with 11 bases that match TRBD2. V trimming: 4 bases; J trimming: 5 bases; junction bases outside the gene matches: 8. Germline V gene data show CDR1 as SGHRS and CDR2 as YFSETQ. The length of the CDR3 is 16 residues. The DNA for the CDR3 is TGCGCCAGCAGCCCATTAGCGGGGGGGCCTCACAATGAGCAGTTCTTC. Translation gives CASSPLAGGPHNEQFF.

The chain couples TRBV6-2 or TRBV6-3 to TRBJ2-5, with D maybe TRBD2 (6 bases). CDR1 is MNHEY and CDR2 is SVGEGT in the germline V gene. This CDR3 region has 17 residues. V dropped 3 bases and J dropped 5 bases, with 22 bases sitting between them. The chain's CDR3 is CASSYLNAGPTFETQYF. The CDR3 DNA sequence: TGTGCCAGCAGTTATCTCAACGCGGGACCGACTTTCGAGACCCAGTACTTC.

This chain connects TRBV12-3 or TRBV12-4 to TRBJ2-3; 10 positions agree with TRBD2. This CDR3 comprises 15 residues. V lost 4 bases, J lost 4 bases, and 5 bases stayed unmatched. The CDR3 nucleotides read TGTGCCAGCAGTTCAGCTAGCGGGGGTGCAGATACGCAGTATTTT. It translates to CASSSASGGADTQYF.

This chain links TRBV7-9 with TRBJ1-4; TRBD1 aligns across 7 bases. CDR3 length: 14 amino acids. Germline CDR1 reads SEHNR; CDR2 reads FQNEAQ (reference sequence). Trimming took 3 bases from V and 8 from J; bases not matched to a gene: 6. CDR3 nucleotides: TGTGCCAGCAGCTTCTACAGGGGAAGGGAAAAACTGTTTTTT. Translated: CASSFYRGREKLFF.

This clonotype occurred a few times. The V call is TRBV7-6, the J call TRBJ2-3; 10 positions agree with TRBD2. The CDR3 covers 17 residues. Trimming took 2 bases from V and 1 from J; bases not matched to a gene: 6. The germline V gene has CDR1 SGHVS and CDR2 FNYEAQ. For the CDR3, the DNA is TGTGCCAGCAGCTTACGTTTCCTAGCGGGGGGCACAGATACGCAGTATTTT. Amino acids: CASSLRFLAGGTDTQYF.

Only a few counts were recorded for this clonotype. The chain links TRBV7-2 to TRBJ2-1; 13 bases are a match to TRBD2. J was trimmed by 8 bases and V by 0 bases; bases with no gene match: 10. The CDR3 totals 18 residues. Germline values: CDR1 SGHTA, CDR2 FQGNSA. CDR3 nucleotide sequence: TGTGCCAGCAGCTTAGCGTTTGGACTAGCGGGAGATAGAGATGAGCAGTTCTTC. Protein: CASSLAFGLAGDRDEQFF.

This chain links TRBV29-1 with TRBJ2-5, with TRBD1 matching over 7 bases. V lost 6 bases to trimming and J lost 4 bases; unmatched junction nucleotides: 17. This CDR3 is built from 16 residues. Germline V gene sequence: CDR1 SQVTM, CDR2 ANQGSEA. The CDR3 DNA sequence: TGCAGCGTGGAATCGGGACAGCCAGGCGTCGTAGAGACCCAGTACTTC. Translating gives CSVESGQPGVVETQYF.

In its sample, this clonotype was seen many times. J is TRBJ2-5 and V is TRBV29-1, with D perhaps TRBD1 (5 bases). V gave up 5 bases and J gave up 2 bases, with 9 bases separating them. The germline CDR1 and CDR2 sequences are SQVTM and ANQGSEA. The CDR3 contains 12 residues. The CDR3 reads CSVRGRQETQYF. DNA for the CDR3: TGCAGCGTTAGGGGCAGGCAAGAGACCCAGTACTTC.

This clonotype was seen a handful of times. This chain connects TRBV28 to TRBJ2-7; 10 bases agree with TRBD1. Germline CDR1 MDHEN, CDR2 SYDVKM. This CDR3 is 15 amino acids long. Losses at the gene ends were 5 bases for V and 1 base for J; bases not matched to a gene: 5. The chain's CDR3 is CASSPGQGISYEQYF. For the CDR3, the DNA is TGTGCCAGCAGTCCGGGACAGGGGATTTCCTACGAGCAGTACTTC.

The chain employs TRBV2 and TRBJ1-3; no definite D call. Germline values: CDR1 SNHLY, CDR2 FYNNEI. The CDR3 has 17 residues. Trimming cost V 8 bases and J 0 bases, with 20 bases left between them. CDR3 loop: CASLDRFTVLSGNTIYF. The CDR3 coding sequence is TGTGCCAGCCTCGACCGCTTCACAGTGCTCTCTGGAAACACCATATATTTT.

This sequence joins TRBV29-1 and TRBJ2-2; D uncertain. The germline gives CDR1 SQVTM, CDR2 ANQGSEA. The CDR3 consists of 12 residues. The V end lost 4 bases, the J end lost 7 bases, and 10 bases lay between the germline ends. CDR3: CSVGLLGGELFF. The CDR3 DNA reads as TGCAGCGTTGGATTACTTGGCGGGGAGCTGTTTTTT.

The V gene is TRBV13, the J gene TRBJ2-3, with 8 bases fitting TRBD1. Trimming cost V 2 bases and J 7 bases; bases outside gene matches: 5. This CDR3 region has 14 residues. Germline loops: CDR1 PRHDT, CDR2 FYEKMQ (reference sequence). The CDR3 DNA follows: TGTGCCAGCAGCTTATGGACAGGGCGCTATACGCAGTATTTT. Residues: CASSLWTGRYTQYF.